The subject of this entry is one T cell receptor beta chain. Its antigen is unknown. No much larger clone exists at a distance of one base, and base qualities are not known. The source of the sample is a study of cytomegalovirus exposure and HLA in healthy donors listed by TCRdb under 2017. Context from the whole study: An earlier analysis of some 600 of the donors reported about 300 Gb of sequence data and roughly 120 million unique TCR beta sequences obtained from 180 million or so T cells. A later genetic analysis used genome-wide SNP genotypes for about 65% of the 666 donors, treating that subset as a discovery cohort. Typing coverage differed by locus: A, B, C, DRB1 and DQB1 were typed in about 629-630 donors, DQA1 in 522, DPA1 in over 600, and DPB1 in 400 to 480. The study combined high-throughput TCR immunosequencing, statistical association of individual TCRs with disease status, and machine learning to predict cytomegalovirus infection status. Every repertoire in the discovery cohort had been generated on one and the same sequencing platform. A later analysis re-analyzed previously published TCR beta repertoires from 650 to 800 donors and added high-resolution HLA genotyping to study TCR occurrence patterns. The study profiled the T cell repertoires of hundreds of subjects by immunosequencing and related them to cytomegalovirus serostatus. Rather than drawing on any new phenotypic data, the later analysis identified candidate immune exposures from TCR beta sequences and the way those sequences occurred across donors. A separate validation cohort of about 110 different subjects was used in addition to the roughly 620-subject first cohort. HLA typing covered class I and class II loci at four-digit resolution. An early release that covered around 590 HLA-typed donors contained approximately 300 gigabases of sequencing data and 70 million to 100 million unique TCR sequences. About five DR-DQ haplotypes were treated as single units for association and clustering because of strong linkage in the cohort. Alongside the repertoire data, information on donor age, sex, ethnicity and CMV serostatus was compiled. Among about 390 genotyped donors of the cohort, an average of 235,054 unique TCR beta nucleotide sequences were sequenced per donor, roughly a sixth of them non-productive. The study aimed to test whether signatures of past pathogen exposure could be identified by cataloging public T cell receptors. An earlier analysis of 500 to 750 of the donors applied high-throughput TCR beta sequencing to assess whether each TCR beta V gene segment acted as functional or pseudogenic. The genetic ancestry cluster associated with self-reported Caucasian donors included roughly 84% of the roughly 380 genotyped donors. Results and caveats for the whole study, not just this receptor: Assigning TCR associations to individual alleles was difficult when HLA alleles, especially DR and DQ, strongly co-occurred. While some public TCRs were present in many individuals, most TCR sequences turned up only very rarely across donors. A few of the identified cytomegalovirus-associated TCR beta chains were confirmed in vitro to be specific for cytomegalovirus antigens. The earlier analysis of approximately 590 of the donors excluded approximately 15 rarely observed V segments, including chromosome 9 orphons, because counts were too low. Because HLA typing was unavailable for some donors at each locus, only the typed subset was used in association tests. Several of the top co-occurrence clusters appeared to be linked to parvovirus B19, influenza, CMV and Epstein-Barr virus, according to a later analysis. Most CMV-associated TCR beta chains appeared to be HLA-restricted in a later analysis, and the HLA associations seemed to be driven largely by CMV exposure. A later genetic analysis reported fewer N-insertions in productive TCRs among donors in an Asian-associated ancestry cluster than the roughly 700-donor mean. Roughly uniform sequencing depth across donors was assumed in presence/absence analyses, although this assumption may not hold. It was suggested by the authors that the approach could potentially be generalized to other disease states and immunological phenotypes. A further reported finding was that TCR beta sequences accurately predicted the HLA-A and HLA-B alleles for most subjects in the first cohort. Specific HLA alleles were associated with about 17,000 TCR beta sequences at a false discovery rate of 0.05 in a later analysis. In a later analysis, TCR association rates were found to vary across HLA loci, with the most associated TCRs seen for DRB1 alleles and the fewest for HLA-C alleles. This cohort had only TCR beta chains sequenced, and the lack of alpha or paired-chain data limited which features could be detected. The study gave a list of 150 to 200 TCR beta chains associated with cytomegalovirus. In a later genetic analysis, a missense DCLRE1C variant was associated with V-gene and J-gene trimming of TCR beta chains, and the association was replicated in an independent cohort. A later analysis found that HLA-associated TCR beta chains were more clonally expanded and had lower generation probabilities than equally common non-associated chains. Immune exposure information for the cohort was limited to CMV serostatus. Some IMGT-functional V segments, including TRBV6-2 and TRBV6-3, could not be distinguished by the 87-base-pair reads and were therefore excluded. A cluster of highly shared sequence variants was judged likely to represent a technical artifact of the sequencing pipeline. The classifier was reported to diagnose cytomegalovirus status with high specificity and sensitivity in both the original and validation cohorts. Linkage disequilibrium might explain the correlated functional status among segregating V segments, but an unknown experimental factor could not be ruled out. Broadly in line with IMGT annotations, most TCR beta V segments showed up in productive rearrangements about 90% or about 30% of the time in an earlier analysis of approximately 600 of the donors.

Libraries were constructed by the immunoSEQ multiplex PCR assay. The multiplex PCR relied on a mix of 60 forward primers for TCR Vbeta segments and 13 reverse primers for TCR Jbeta segments. The CDR3 region of rearranged TCR beta genes was amplified from genomic DNA by a multiplex PCR assay. The amplified TCR beta libraries were sequenced on the Illumina HiSeq System as 87-base-pair reads. The study's processing was this. In a later analysis, around 80 million unique TCR beta chains were counted across the 666 repertoires, and roughly 11 million of these chains were shared by at least two donors. Raw reads were error-corrected and collapsed into unique sequences by a nearest-neighbor algorithm in which closely related sequences were merged to remove PCR and sequencing errors. To assign V, D and J gene segments, CDR3 sequences were aligned to IMGT reference sequences. For a sequence to be retained, at least a six-nucleotide match to both a V gene segment and a J gene segment was required. A rearrangement was called productive if the CDR3 had no stop codons and remained in frame with V and J, and every other rearrangement was called non-productive. Following IMGT convention, CDR3 was defined as the stretch from the second conserved V-encoded cysteine to the conserved J-encoded phenylalanine. Sequences without an unambiguous match to a single V gene segment were excluded from the earlier analysis of several hundred of the donors. In an earlier analysis of 587 of the donors, V segments were called functional above 56.7% productive rearrangements and were called segregating when the between-donor standard deviation exceeded 5%. A statistical classification framework was built for diagnosing cytomegalovirus status from the catalog of TCR beta chain sequences. In a later analysis, TCR nucleotide sequences were compared against IMGT/GENE-DB human TR gene sequences so that V and J genes could be assigned. Using the TCRdist pipeline, a later analysis assigned CDR3 sequences along with most-parsimonious VDJ recombination scenarios. In a later analysis, each TCR beta chain was defined by its CDR3 amino acid sequence together with its V-gene family, and reads without a unique V-gene family were excluded. To address suspected cross-contamination and a sequencing artifact, a later analysis removed 592 highly shared, low-generation-probability nucleotide sequences. In a later analysis, a clonal expansion index was calculated for each public chain from normalized within-repertoire ranks of inferred template counts. In a later analysis, generation probabilities were computed using a VDJ recombination model fitted to out-of-frame rearrangements, and the results were checked against IGoR. In a later analysis, TCR-TCR, TCR-HLA and TCR-CMV co-occurrence was scored with hypergeometric tests, and a repertoire-size bias correction was applied to TCR pairs. A later analysis estimated false discovery rates by permuting HLA or CMV assignments 20 times. In a later analysis, co-occurring TCRs were grouped using DBSCAN, and TCRdist sequence similarity was added for clustering within HLA-allele-positive subsets. Repertoires with fewer than 30,000 or more than 120,000 public chains were left out of co-occurrence clustering, as were a few repertoires with anomalous nucleotide sharing. In TCRdb, the immuneACCESS table is reduced to in-frame sequences with V and J assigned. These tables do not hold every clone; where another copy was compared, an unresolved V gene accounts for under half, and the others remain unexplained. For V, J and clone size, that table is used; D and trimming come from the DNA. The sample has about 120,000 clones on record, over 75% of them singletons. The ten biggest clones cover 1.5% of the sample.

The cohort comprised fewer than 700 healthy bone marrow donors. All cohort members were sampled while nominally healthy, although unrecorded immune exposures were likely present. The donor was CMV seronegative and was included in the group of several hundred seronegative cohort members. Each donor provided a peripheral blood sample, and peripheral blood mononuclear cells were used for TCR beta sequencing. The Qiagen DNeasy Blood Extraction Kit was used to extract genomic DNA from the blood cell samples. The CDR3, from cysteine to phenylalanine, totals 12 residues. Just the 36-base CDR3 DNA is kept, in frame starting at base 1. Taken from the germline V gene, the CDR1 and CDR2 loops are SGHTA and FQGTGA. V is cut by 5 bases and J by 10 bases, and the space between the germline ends is 12 bases.

The clonotype was recovered from a woman aged 18-35 years in good health and CMV-seronegative. The sample consisted of PBMCs. The rearrangement combines TRBV7-3 with TRBJ2-1, with no confident D gene call. The CDR3 here reads CASSNRGGEQFF. The DNA reads TGTGCCAGCAGCAATCGCGGTGGGGAGCAGTTCTTC.